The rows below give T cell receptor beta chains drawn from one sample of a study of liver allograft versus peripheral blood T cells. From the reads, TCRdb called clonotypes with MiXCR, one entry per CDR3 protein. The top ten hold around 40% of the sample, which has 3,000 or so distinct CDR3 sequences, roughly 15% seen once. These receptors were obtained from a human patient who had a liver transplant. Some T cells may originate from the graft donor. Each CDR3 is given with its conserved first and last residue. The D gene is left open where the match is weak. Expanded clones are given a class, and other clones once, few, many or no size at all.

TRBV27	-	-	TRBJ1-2	CASSPLAAIGRNYGYTF	TGTGCCAGCAGTCCACTAGCCGCCATCGGCAGGAACTATGGCTACACCTTC
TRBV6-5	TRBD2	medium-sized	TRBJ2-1	CASSYFPTSGAYNEQFF	TGTGCCAGCAGTTACTTCCCAACTAGCGGGGCCTACAATGAGCAGTTCTTC
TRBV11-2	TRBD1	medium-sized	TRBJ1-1	CASSQHRGPTEAFF	TGTGCCAGCAGCCAACACAGGGGACCCACTGAAGCTTTCTTT
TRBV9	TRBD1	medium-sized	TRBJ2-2	CASSVVRDRPNTGELFF	TGTGCCAGCAGCGTAGTCCGGGACAGACCTAACACCGGGGAGCTGTTTTTT
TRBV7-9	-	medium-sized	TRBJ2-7	CASSLVLGGEQYF	TGTGCCAGCAGCTTAGTTCTAGGTGGCGAGCAGTACTTC
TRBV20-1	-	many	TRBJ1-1	CSARGYTDTEAFF	TGCAGTGCTAGGGGATATACGGACACTGAAGCTTTCTTT
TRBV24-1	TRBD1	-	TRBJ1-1	CATTGDRGFQMNTEAFF	TGTGCCACCACCGGGGACAGGGGATTCCAGATGAACACTGAAGCTTTCTTT
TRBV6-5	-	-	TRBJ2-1	CASSQLGGEQFF	TGTGCCAGCAGCCAGCTAGGGGGTGAGCAGTTCTTC
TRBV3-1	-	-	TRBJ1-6	CASRPRRAISPLHF	TGTGCCAGCCGGCCCCGGAGGGCGATTTCACCCCTCCACTTT
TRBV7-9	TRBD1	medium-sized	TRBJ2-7	CASSLTGASYEQYF	TGTGCCAGCAGCCTGACAGGGGCCTCCTACGAGCAGTACTTC
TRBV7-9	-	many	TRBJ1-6	CASSLQVTLHF	TGTGCCAGCAGCTTACAAGTCACACTCCACTTT
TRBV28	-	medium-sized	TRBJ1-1	CASSLLQTNTEAFF	TGTGCCAGCAGCCTTCTCCAGACGAACACTGAAGCTTTCTTT
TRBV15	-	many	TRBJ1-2	CATSPVGGVRYGYTF	TGTGCCACCAGCCCCGTTGGGGGCGTGCGGTATGGCTACACCTTC
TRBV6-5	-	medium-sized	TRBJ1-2	CASSYGGGGYTF	TGTGCCAGCAGTTACGGCGGGGGGGGCTACACCTTC
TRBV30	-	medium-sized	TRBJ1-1	CAWSPVDGSFF	TGTGCCTGGAGTCCCGTGGACGGTTCTTTCTTT
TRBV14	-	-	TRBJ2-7	CASSPWGGGYEQYF	TGTGCCAGCAGCCCGTGGGGGGGCGGGTACGAGCAGTACTTC
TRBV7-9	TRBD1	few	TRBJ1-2	CASSLDRGNYGYTF	TGTGCCAGCAGCCTCGACAGGGGAAACTATGGCTACACCTTC
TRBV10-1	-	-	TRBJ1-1	CASSESYGNTEAFF	TGCGCCAGCAGTGAGTCGTATGGGAACACTGAAGCTTTCTTT
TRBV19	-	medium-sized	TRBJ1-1	CASSIGQFNTEAFF	TGTGCCAGTAGTATTGGCCAGTTCAACACTGAAGCTTTCTTT
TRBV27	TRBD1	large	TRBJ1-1	CASTLQGPRGEAFF	TGTGCCAGCACCCTACAGGGGCCGAGGGGTGAAGCTTTCTTT
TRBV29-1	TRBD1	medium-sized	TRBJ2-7	CSVDQGLSGTGSSEQYF	TGCAGCGTTGACCAAGGACTATCCGGGACAGGGAGTAGCGAGCAGTACTTC
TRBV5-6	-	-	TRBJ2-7	CASTPARGRTSGQYF	TGTGCCAGCACCCCCGCCAGGGGTCGTACGAGTGGGCAGTACTTC
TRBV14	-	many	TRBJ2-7	CASSQLTGRSYEQYF	TGTGCCAGCAGCCAACTCACCGGACGGTCCTACGAGCAGTACTTC
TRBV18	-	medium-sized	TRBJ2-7	CASSRTAVDDSYEQYF	TGTGCCAGCTCACGAACGGCTGTAGACGATTCCTACGAGCAGTACTTC
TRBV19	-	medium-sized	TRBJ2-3	CASSPRRMSSTDTQYF	TGTGCCAGTTCGCCGCGCCGCATGAGTAGCACAGATACGCAGTATTTT
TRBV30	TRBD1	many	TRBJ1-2	CAWSRQGRGYTF	TGTGCCTGGAGTAGACAGGGACGTGGCTACACCTTC
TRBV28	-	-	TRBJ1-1	CASTFGGGEAFF	TGTGCCAGCACCTTTGGGGGGGGCGAAGCTTTCTTT
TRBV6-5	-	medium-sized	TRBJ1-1	CASSYGPVVEAFF	TGTGCCAGCAGTTACGGGCCAGTAGTAGAGGCTTTCTTT
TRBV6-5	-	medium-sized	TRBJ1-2	CASSFAIRGYYGYTF	TGTGCCAGCAGTTTTGCGATCCGGGGGTACTATGGCTACACCTTC
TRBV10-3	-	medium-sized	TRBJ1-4	CALSGDTNEKLFF	TGTGCCTTATCAGGGGATACTAATGAAAAACTGTTTTTT
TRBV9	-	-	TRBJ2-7	CASSVDLAPYEQYF	TGTGCCAGCAGCGTAGACCTAGCACCCTACGAGCAGTACTTC
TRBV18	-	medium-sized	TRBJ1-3	CASSPPGPGNTIYF	TGTGCCAGCTCACCTCCTGGACCCGGAAACACCATATATTTT
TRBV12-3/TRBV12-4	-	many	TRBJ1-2	CASSPLLRTNYGYTF	TGTGCCAGCAGCCCCCTCCTCCGGACTAACTATGGCTACACCTTC
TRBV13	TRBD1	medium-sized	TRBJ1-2	CASSLGQGDGYTF	TGTGCCAGCAGCTTAGGGCAGGGGGATGGCTACACCTTC
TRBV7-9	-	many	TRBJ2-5	CASSSRRHQETQYF	TGTGCCAGCAGCTCTCGACGACACCAAGAGACCCAGTACTTC
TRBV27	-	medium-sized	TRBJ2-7	CASSPGIYEQYF	TGTGCCAGTTCCCCAGGAATCTACGAGCAGTACTTC
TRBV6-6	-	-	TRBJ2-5	CASSSGTQETQYF	TGTGCCAGCAGTTCCGGGACTCAAGAGACCCAGTACTTC
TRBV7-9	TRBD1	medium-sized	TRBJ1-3	CASRPRGLTGNTIYF	TGTGCCAGTAGGCCCAGGGGGTTAACGGGAAACACCATATATTTT
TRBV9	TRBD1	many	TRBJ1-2	CASSVPGQGASGYTF	TGTGCCAGCAGCGTACCGGGACAGGGGGCAAGTGGCTACACCTTC
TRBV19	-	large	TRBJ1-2	CASSMQGYYGYTF	TGTGCCAGTAGTATGCAGGGTTACTATGGCTACACCTTC
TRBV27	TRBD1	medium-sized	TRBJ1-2	CASLHRGAGYGYTF	TGTGCCAGTTTGCACAGGGGGGCCGGCTATGGCTACACCTTC
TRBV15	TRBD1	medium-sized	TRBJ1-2	CATSAGDRVSYGYTF	TGTGCCACCAGCGCTGGGGACAGAGTAAGCTATGGCTACACCTTC
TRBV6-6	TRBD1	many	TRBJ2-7	CASSYSTRLGQEGNYEQYF	TGTGCCAGCAGTTACTCGACGCGACTGGGACAGGAAGGTAACTACGAGCAGTACTTC
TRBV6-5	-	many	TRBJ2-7	CASSYSSADYEQYF	TGTGCCAGCAGTTACTCGAGTGCGGACTACGAGCAGTACTTC
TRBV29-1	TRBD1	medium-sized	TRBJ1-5	CSAGTGGQPQHF	TGCAGCGCAGGGACAGGGGGCCAGCCCCAGCATTTT
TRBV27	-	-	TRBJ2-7	CASSFRSPGDEQYF	TGTGCCAGCAGTTTCAGGTCCCCGGGGGACGAGCAGTACTTC
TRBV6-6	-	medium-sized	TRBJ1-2	CASSPVGSNYGYTF	TGTGCCAGCAGTCCCGTGGGAAGTAACTATGGCTACACCTTC
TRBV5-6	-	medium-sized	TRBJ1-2	CASSAQQGGYTF	TGTGCCAGCAGCGCCCAGCAGGGAGGCTACACCTTC
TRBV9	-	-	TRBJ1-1	CASSDTRSGLTEAFF	TGTGCCAGCAGCGACACCCGTTCAGGACTCACTGAAGCTTTCTTT
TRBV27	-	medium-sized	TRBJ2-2	CATGATRVASASATGELFF	TGTGCCACCGGGGCGACACGAGTTGCGAGCGCCTCCGCCACCGGGGAGCTGTTTTTT
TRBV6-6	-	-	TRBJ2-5	CASSYKEEETQYF	TGTGCCAGCAGTTACAAAGAGGAAGAGACCCAGTACTTC
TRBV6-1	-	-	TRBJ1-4	CASSDRAGRSANEKLFF	TGTGCCAGCAGTGACAGGGCAGGGAGATCGGCTAATGAAAAACTGTTTTTT
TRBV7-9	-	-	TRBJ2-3	CASSLPPGTSTDTQYF	TGTGCCAGCAGCTTACCTCCGGGTACATCGACAGATACGCAGTATTTT
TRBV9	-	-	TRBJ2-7	CASSVEASLADEQYF	TGTGCCAGCAGCGTAGAGGCTAGTTTAGCGGACGAGCAGTACTTC